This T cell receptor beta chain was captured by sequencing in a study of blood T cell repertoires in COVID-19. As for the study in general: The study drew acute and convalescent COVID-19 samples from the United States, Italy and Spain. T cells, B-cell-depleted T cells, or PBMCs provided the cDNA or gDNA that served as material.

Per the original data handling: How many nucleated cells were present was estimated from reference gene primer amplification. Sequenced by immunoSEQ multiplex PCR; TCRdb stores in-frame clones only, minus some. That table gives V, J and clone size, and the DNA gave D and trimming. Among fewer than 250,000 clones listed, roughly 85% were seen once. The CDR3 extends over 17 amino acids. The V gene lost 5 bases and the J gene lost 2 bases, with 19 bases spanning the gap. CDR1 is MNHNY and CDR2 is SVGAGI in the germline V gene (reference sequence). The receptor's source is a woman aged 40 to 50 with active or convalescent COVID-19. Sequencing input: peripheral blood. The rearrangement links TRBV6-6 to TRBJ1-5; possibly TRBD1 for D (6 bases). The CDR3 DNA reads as TGTGCCAGCAGTCCGCATTACAGGGTCAGTGGCAATCAGCCCCAGCATTTT. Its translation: CASSPHYRVSGNQPQHF.